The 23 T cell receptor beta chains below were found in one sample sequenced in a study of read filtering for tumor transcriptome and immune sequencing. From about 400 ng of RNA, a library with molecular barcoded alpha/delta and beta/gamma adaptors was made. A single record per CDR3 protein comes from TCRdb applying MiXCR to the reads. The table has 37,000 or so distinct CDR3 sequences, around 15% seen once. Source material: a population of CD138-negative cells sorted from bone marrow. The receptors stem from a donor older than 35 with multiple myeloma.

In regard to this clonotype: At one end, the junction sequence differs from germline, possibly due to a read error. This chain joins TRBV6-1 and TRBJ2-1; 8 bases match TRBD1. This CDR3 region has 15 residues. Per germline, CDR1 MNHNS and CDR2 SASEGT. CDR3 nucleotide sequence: TGTGCCAGCGGGGACAGGAGAAGCTACTACAAAGAGCAGTTCTTC. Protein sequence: CASGDRRSYYKEQFF.

The chain's CDR3 is CASSLQEDTQYF. CDR3 DNA: TGTGCCAGCAGCTTGCAGGAAGATACGCAGTATTTT. The J gene is TRBJ2-3, the V gene TRBV5-4; D not certain. Trimming left V 1 base short and J 5 bases short, with 5 bases between. In germline, CDR1 is SGHNT, CDR2 YYREEE (reference sequence). CDR3 length equals 12 residues.

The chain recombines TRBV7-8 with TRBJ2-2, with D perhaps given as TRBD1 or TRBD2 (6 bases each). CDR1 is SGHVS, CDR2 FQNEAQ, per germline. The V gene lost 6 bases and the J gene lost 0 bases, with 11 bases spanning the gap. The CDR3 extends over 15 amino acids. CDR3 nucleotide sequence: TGTGCCAGCAGTGGGAGGACAGCGAACACCGGGGAGCTGTTTTTT. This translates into CASSGRTANTGELFF.

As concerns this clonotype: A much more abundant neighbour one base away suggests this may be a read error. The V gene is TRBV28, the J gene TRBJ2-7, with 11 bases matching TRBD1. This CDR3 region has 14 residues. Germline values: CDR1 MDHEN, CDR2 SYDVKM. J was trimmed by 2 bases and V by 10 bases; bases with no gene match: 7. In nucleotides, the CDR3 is TGTGCCATCAGGTGGACAGGGGGCACCTACGAGCAGTACTTC. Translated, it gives CAIRWTGGTYEQYF.

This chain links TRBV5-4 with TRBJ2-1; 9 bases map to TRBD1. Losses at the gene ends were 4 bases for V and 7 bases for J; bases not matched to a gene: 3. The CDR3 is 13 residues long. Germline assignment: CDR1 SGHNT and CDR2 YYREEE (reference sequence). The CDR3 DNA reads TGTGCCAGCAGCCCAGACAGGGGGAATGAGCAGTTCTTC. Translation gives CASSPDRGNEQFF.

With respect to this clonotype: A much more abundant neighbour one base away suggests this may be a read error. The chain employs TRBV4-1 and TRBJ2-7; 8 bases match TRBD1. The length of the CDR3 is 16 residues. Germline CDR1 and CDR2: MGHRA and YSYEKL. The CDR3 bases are TGCGCCAGCAGACAAGATAAAGGGACAGGTTCCTACGAGCAGTACTTC. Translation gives CASRQDKGTGSYEQYF.

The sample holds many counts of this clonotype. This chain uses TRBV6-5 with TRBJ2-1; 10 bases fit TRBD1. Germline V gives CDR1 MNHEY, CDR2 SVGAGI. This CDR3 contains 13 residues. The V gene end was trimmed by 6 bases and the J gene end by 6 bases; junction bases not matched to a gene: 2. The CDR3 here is CASSRQGANEQFF. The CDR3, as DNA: TGTGCCAGCAGCAGACAGGGGGCCAATGAGCAGTTCTTC.

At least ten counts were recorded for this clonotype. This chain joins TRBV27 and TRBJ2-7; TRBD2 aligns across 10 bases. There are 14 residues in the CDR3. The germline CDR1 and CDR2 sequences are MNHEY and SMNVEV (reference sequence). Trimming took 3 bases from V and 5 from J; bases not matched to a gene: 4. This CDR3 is CASSFRLAGDEQYF. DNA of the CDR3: TGTGCCAGCAGTTTCCGGCTAGCGGGAGACGAGCAGTACTTC.

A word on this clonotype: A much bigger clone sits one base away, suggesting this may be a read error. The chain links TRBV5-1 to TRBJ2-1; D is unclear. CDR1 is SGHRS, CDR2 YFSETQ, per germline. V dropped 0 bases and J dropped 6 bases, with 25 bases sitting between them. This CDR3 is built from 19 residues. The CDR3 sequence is CASSLDDPRMFITSNEQFF. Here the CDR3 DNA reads TGCGCCAGCAGCTTGGACGACCCGAGGATGTTTATTACGTCCAATGAGCAGTTCTTC.

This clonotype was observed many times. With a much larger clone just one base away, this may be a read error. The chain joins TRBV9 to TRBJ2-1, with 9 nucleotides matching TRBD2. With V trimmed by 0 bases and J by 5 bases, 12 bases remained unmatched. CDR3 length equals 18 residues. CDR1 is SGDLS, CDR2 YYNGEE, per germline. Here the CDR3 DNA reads TGTGCCAGCAGCGTAGCTACGGGTAGCGGGAGAAACCACAATGAGCAGTTCTTC. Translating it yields CASSVATGSGRNHNEQFF. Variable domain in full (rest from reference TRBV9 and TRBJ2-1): DSGVTQTPKHLITATGQRVTLRCSPRSGDLSVYWYQQSLDQGLQFLIQYYNGEERAKGNILERFSAQQFPDLHSELNLSSLELGDSALYFCASSVATGSGRNHNEQFFGPGTRLTVL.

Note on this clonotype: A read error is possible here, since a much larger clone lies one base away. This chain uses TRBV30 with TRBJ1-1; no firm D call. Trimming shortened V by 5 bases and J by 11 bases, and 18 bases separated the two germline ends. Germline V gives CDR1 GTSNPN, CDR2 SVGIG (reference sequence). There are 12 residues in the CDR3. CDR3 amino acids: CAWSGLGTGAFF. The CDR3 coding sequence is TGTGCCTGGTCCGGACTGGGAACTGGTGCTTTCTTT.

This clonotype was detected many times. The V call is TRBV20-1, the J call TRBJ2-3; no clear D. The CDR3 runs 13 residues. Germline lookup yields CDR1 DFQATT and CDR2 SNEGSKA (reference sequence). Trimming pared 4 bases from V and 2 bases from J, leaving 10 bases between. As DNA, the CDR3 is TGCAGTGCTATAGGACCTACCACAGATACGCAGTATTTT. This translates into CSAIGPTTDTQYF.

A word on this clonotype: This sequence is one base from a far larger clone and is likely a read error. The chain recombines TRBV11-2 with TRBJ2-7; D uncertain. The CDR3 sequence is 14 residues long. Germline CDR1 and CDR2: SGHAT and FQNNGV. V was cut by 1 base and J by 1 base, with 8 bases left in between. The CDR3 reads CASSLGARSYEQYF. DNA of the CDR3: TGTGCCAGCAGCTTAGGGGCGAGATCCTACGAGCAGTACTTC. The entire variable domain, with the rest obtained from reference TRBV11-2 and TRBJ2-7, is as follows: EAGVAQSPRYKIIEKRQSVAFWCNPISGHATLYWYQQILGQGPKLLIQFQNNGVVDDSQLPKDRFSAERLKGVDSTLKIQPAKLEDSAVYLCASSLGARSYEQYFGPGTRLTVT.

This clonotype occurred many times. The CDR3: CASTGRGGEETQYF. CDR3 sequence (DNA): TGTGCCAGCACTGGTAGGGGAGGAGAAGAGACCCAGTACTTC. The J gene is TRBJ2-5, the V gene TRBV2; perhaps TRBD2 as D (6 bases). With 7 bases removed from V and 3 bases from J, the gap between germline ends came to 15 bases. CDR3 size: 14 residues. Looked up from germline, CDR1 is SNHLY and CDR2 is FYNNEI.

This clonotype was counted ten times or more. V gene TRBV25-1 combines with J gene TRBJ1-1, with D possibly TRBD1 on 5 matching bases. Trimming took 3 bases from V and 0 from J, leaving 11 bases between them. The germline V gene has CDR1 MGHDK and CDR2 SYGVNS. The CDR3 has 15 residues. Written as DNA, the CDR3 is TGTGCCAGCAGTGACACGCAGGGAATGAACACTGAAGCTTTCTTT. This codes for CASSDTQGMNTEAFF.

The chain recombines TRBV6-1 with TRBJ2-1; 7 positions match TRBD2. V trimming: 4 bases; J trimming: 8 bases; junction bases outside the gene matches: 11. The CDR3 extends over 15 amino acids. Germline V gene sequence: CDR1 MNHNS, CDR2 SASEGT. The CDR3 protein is CASSVLAAGVDEQFF. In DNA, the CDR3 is TGTGCCAGCAGTGTCCTAGCGGCGGGGGTCGATGAGCAGTTCTTC.

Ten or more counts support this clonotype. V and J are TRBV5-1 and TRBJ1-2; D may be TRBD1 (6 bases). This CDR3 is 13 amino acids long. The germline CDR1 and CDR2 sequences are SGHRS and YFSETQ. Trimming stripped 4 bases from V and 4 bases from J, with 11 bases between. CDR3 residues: CASSQGRLYGYTF. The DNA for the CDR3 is TGCGCCAGCAGCCAGGGGCGGCTCTATGGCTACACCTTC.

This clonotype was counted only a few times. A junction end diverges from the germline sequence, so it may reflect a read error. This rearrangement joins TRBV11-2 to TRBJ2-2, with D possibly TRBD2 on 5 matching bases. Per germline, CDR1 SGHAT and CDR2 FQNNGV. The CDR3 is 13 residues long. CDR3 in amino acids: CASSPTNTGEPFF. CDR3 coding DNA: TGTGCCAGCAGCCCTACGAACACCGGGGAGCCGTTTTTT.

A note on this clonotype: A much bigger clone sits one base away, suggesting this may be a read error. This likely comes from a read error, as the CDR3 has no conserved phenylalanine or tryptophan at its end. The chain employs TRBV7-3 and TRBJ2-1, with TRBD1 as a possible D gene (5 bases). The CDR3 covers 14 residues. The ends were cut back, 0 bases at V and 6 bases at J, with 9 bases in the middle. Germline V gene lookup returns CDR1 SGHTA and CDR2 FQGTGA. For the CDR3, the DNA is TGTGCCAGCAGCTTAACGACCACAGGCAATGAGCAGTTCATC. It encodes CASSLTTTGNEQFI.

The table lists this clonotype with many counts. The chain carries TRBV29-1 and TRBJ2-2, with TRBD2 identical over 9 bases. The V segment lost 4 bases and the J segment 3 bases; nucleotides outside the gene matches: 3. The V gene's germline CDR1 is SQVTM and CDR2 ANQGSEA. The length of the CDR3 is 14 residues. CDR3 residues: CSVATSGYTGELFF. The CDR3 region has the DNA TGCAGCGTTGCGACTAGCGGATACACCGGGGAGCTGTTTTTT.

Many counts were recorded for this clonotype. CDR3 bases: TGTGCCAGCAGAAAGGAACTGGGGACAGCGGATAGCAATCAGCCCCAGCATTTT. Translation gives CASRKELGTADSNQPQHF. This chain connects TRBV12-3 or TRBV12-4 to TRBJ1-5; 7 bases are shared with TRBD1. This CDR3 spans 18 amino acids. After removal of 6 bases from V and 0 bases from J, the junction contained 14 bases not matched to a gene.

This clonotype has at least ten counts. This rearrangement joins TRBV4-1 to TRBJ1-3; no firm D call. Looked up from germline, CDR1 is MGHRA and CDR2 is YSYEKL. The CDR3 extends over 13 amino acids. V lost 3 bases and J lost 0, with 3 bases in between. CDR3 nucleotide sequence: TGCGCCAGCAGCCAGAACTCTGGAAACACCATATATTTT. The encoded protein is CASSQNSGNTIYF.

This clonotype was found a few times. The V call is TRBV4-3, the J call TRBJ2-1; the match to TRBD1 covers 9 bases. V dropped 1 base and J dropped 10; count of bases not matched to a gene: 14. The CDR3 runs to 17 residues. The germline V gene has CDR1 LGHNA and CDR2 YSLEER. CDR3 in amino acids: CASSQGEDRGLYREQFF. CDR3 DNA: TGCGCCAGCAGCCAAGGGGAGGACAGGGGTCTGTACAGGGAGCAGTTCTTC.